This T cell receptor beta chain was sequenced for a study of blood T cell repertoires in COVID-19 (dated by TCRdb to the early 2020s). Study-wide context: Collaborator samples came from the United States, Italy and Spain and covered acute and convalescent phases of COVID-19. The material from the prospective study consisted of cDNA or gDNA derived from T cells, B-cell-depleted T cells, or PBMCs. The samples were drawn from the first 160 participants of the ongoing ImmuneRACE study and from under 1,500 subjects provided by 6 global collaborators. The repertoires were released in a freely available public database meant as a resource for research on the immune response to SARS-CoV-2. Nearly every sample came with metadata listing a de-identified subject ID, COVID-19 status, age in years and sex. Subjects who had been exposed to COVID-19, were actively infected with it, or had recovered from it provided the deeply sampled blood TCRbeta repertoires that made up the dataset. Where available, HLA class I and class II types were obtained from metadata supplied by the sample provider rather than from assay-based typing.

Study-wide findings and limitations: Clinical and demographic metadata were provided uncurated, with the amount varying by source and participant.

TCRbeta CDR3 regions were amplified from genomic DNA by means of the immunoSEQ Assay, a bias-controlled multiplex PCR. Processing in the source paper ran as follows. The number of nucleated cells in each sample was estimated from the amplification of reference gene primers within the assay. To quantify the absolute abundance of each unique TCRbeta CDR3 rearrangement, sequence reads were collapsed and filtered. For each sample, productive Simpson clonality was calculated as the square root of Simpson's diversity index across productive rearrangements. In TCRdb, the immuneACCESS table is reduced to in-frame sequences with V and J assigned. These tables do not hold every clone; where another copy was compared, an unresolved V gene accounts for under half, and the others remain unexplained. V, J and clone size are those of that table, while D and trimming were read from the DNA. The sample table holds around 89,000 clones, of which roughly nine tenths were seen once. 8% to 9.5% of the sample is in the top ten clones.

Notes on this clone: Its antigen is currently not known. One base away there is no much larger clone; base qualities are not given.

Collaborating institutions collected whole blood in K2EDTA tubes following their own protocols. Collaborator samples were shipped for TCRbeta analysis as frozen whole blood, isolated PBMCs, or DNA extracted from either sample type. This sequence was found in a man aged 50 or older with acute or convalescent COVID-19. The sample was peripheral blood.

The DNA is as follows: TGTGCCAGCAGCCTCCGACAGGGATATAATGAAAAACTGTTTTTT. This encodes CASSLRQGYNEKLFF. The rearranged chain carries TRBV9 and TRBJ1-4, with TRBD1 identical over 7 junction bases. At the junction V is shortened by 4 bases and J by 4 bases; bases outside the gene matches: 7. CDR1 SGDLS and CDR2 YYNGEE were looked up in the germline V gene. There are 15 amino acids in the CDR3, from cysteine to phenylalanine inclusive. CDR3 DNA only is kept here, 45 bases in frame from base 1.